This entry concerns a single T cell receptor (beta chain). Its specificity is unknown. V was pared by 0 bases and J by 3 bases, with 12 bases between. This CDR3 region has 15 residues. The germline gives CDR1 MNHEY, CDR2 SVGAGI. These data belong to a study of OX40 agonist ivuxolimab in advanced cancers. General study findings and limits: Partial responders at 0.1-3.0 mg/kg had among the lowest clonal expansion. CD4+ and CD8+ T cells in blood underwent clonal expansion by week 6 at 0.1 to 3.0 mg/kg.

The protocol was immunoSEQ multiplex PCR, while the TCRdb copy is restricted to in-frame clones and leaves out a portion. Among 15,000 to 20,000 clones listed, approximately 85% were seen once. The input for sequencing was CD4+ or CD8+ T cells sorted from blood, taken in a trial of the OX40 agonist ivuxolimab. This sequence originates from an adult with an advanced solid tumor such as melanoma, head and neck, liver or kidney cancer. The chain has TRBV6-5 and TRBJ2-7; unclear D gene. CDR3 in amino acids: CASSYSGNLVYEQYF. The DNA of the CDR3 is TGTGCCAGCAGTTACTCTGGGAATCTGGTCTACGAGCAGTACTTC.